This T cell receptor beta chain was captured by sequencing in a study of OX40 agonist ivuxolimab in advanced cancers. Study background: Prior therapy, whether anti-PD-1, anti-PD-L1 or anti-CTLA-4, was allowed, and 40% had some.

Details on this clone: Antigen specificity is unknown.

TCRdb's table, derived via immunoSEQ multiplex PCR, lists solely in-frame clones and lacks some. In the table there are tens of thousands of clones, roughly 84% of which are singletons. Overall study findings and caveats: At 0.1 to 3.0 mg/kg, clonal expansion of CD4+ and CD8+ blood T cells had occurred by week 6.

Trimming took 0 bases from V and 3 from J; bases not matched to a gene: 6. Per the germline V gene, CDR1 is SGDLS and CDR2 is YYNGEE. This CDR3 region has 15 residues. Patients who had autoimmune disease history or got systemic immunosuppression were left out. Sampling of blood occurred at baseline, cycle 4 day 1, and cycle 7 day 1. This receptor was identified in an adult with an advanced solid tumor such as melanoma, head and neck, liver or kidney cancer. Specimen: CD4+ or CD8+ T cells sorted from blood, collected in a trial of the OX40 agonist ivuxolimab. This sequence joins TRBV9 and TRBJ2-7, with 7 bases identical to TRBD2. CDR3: CASSVGGRAVYEQYF. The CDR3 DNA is TGTGCCAGCAGCGTAGGCGGGAGAGCGGTCTACGAGCAGTACTTC.